These T cell receptor beta chains were read from a single sample in a study of CD8 T cells in Susac syndrome. Each CDR3 protein is one row after TCRdb ran MiXCR on the immunoSEQ multiplex PCR reads. Counted here are tens of thousands of distinct CDR3 sequences, 91% occurring once; the ten biggest clones make up less than 0.55%. The sequenced sample consisted of CD8+ T cells from PBMCs. These receptors were taken from a human donor with multiple sclerosis. CDR3s include the opening cysteine and the closing phenylalanine or tryptophan. A D gene is named only where the DNA matches it firmly. Size is omitted from some rows. Given values are once, few, many or a class for expanded clones.

j_call | v_call | d_call | clone_size | cdr3_aa | cdr3_nt
TRBJ2-1 | TRBV4-2 | TRBD2 | - | CASSQTTIAGGPYNEQFF | TGTGCCAGCAGCCAGACGACTATTGCGGGGGGGCCCTACAATGAGCAGTTCTTC
TRBJ2-1 | TRBV2 | TRBD2 | - | CASRVGLAVYNEQFF | TGTGCCAGCAGGGTAGGACTAGCGGTCTACAATGAGCAGTTCTTC
TRBJ2-1 | TRBV5-4 | TRBD2 | - | CASSSLAGVPLNFNEQFF | TGTGCCAGCAGCTCCCTAGCGGGGGTTCCGTTAAACTTTAATGAGCAGTTCTTC
TRBJ2-7 | TRBV4-1 | TRBD1 | - | CASSRTGDYEQYF | TGCGCCAGCAGTCGGACAGGGGACTACGAGCAGTACTTC
TRBJ2-7 | TRBV27 | - | once | CASSMISYEQYF | TGTGCCAGCAGTATGATCTCCTACGAGCAGTACTTC
TRBJ2-6 | TRBV9 | - | - | CASSVEGAGANVLTF | TGTGCCAGCAGCGTAGAAGGAGCTGGGGCCAACGTCCTGACTTTC
TRBJ2-5 | TRBV7-9 | TRBD2 | once | CASSLGLVALQETQYF | TGTGCCAGCAGCTTGGGACTAGTCGCCCTGCAAGAGACCCAGTACTTC
TRBJ2-2 | TRBV7-9 | - | - | CASSNRLPNTGELFF | TGTGCCAGCAGCAACAGGCTTCCGAACACCGGGGAGCTGTTTTTT
TRBJ1-6 | TRBV9 | - | - | CASSVQPTGSSPLHF | TGTGCCAGCAGCGTACAACCGACAGGTAGTTCACCCCTCCACTTT
TRBJ2-7 | TRBV5-6 | - | - | CASSLELALSYEQYF | TGTGCCAGCAGCTTGGAGCTAGCTCTATCCTACGAGCAGTACTTC
TRBJ2-7 | TRBV4-1 | - | - | CASSDDYSYEQYF | TGCGCCAGCAGCGATGACTACTCCTACGAGCAGTACTTC
TRBJ2-3 | TRBV4-2 | - | - | CASGPGAQWGNTDTQYF | TGTGCCAGCGGCCCCGGGGCTCAATGGGGTAACACAGATACGCAGTATTTT
TRBJ2-7 | TRBV19 | - | - | CASSMPGDFGEQYF | TGTGCCAGTAGTATGCCAGGAGACTTTGGCGAGCAGTACTTC
TRBJ2-6 | TRBV19 | - | - | CASSLGMRANVLTF | TGTGCCAGTAGCCTTGGAATGAGGGCCAACGTCCTGACTTTC
TRBJ2-3 | TRBV5-6 | - | - | CASSPGRRSADTQYF | TGTGCCAGCAGCCCTGGTAGGCGATCCGCAGATACGCAGTATTTT
TRBJ2-7 | TRBV2 | TRBD2 | - | CASLSRTSGIYEQYF | TGTGCCAGCCTTTCCCGGACTAGCGGGATCTACGAGCAGTACTTC
TRBJ2-3 | TRBV20-1 | TRBD2 | - | CSARSGTSGRTDTQYF | TGCAGTGCTAGATCCGGGACTAGCGGGAGAACAGATACGCAGTATTTT
TRBJ2-1 | TRBV11-3 | TRBD1 | - | CASSLRTGGLNEQFF | TGTGCCAGCAGCTTGAGGACAGGGGGCTTGAATGAGCAGTTCTTC
TRBJ2-1 | TRBV12-3/TRBV12-4 | - | - | CASSLNPSSYNEQFF | TGTGCCAGCAGCCTTAACCCGAGCTCCTACAATGAGCAGTTCTTC
TRBJ2-3 | TRBV4-3 | TRBD2 | - | CASSQDGTSGRRLDTQYF | TGCGCCAGCAGCCAAGATGGGACTAGCGGGAGGAGGTTGGATACGCAGTATTTT
TRBJ2-7 | TRBV28 | - | - | CASSFRGTVYYEQYF | TGTGCCAGCAGCTTCCGTGGGACGGTGTACTACGAGCAGTACTTC
TRBJ2-2 | TRBV24-1 | - | - | CATSATNTGELFF | TGTGCCACCAGTGCCACGAACACCGGGGAGCTGTTTTTT
TRBJ2-3 | TRBV28 | - | - | CASSLLFEGLTDTQYF | TGTGCCAGCAGTTTATTGTTTGAGGGGCTTACAGATACGCAGTATTTT
TRBJ2-1 | TRBV9 | - | - | CASSAASTSYYNEQFF | TGTGCCAGCAGCGCAGCTAGCACATCATACTACAATGAGCAGTTCTTC
TRBJ2-7 | TRBV9 | - | - | CASSKGGTPIAEQYF | TGTGCCAGCAGCAAAGGGGGGACGCCAATAGCCGAGCAGTACTTC
TRBJ2-3 | TRBV7-8 | TRBD2 | - | CASSLVVGGPADTQYF | TGTGCCAGCAGCTTAGTGGTGGGAGGGCCGGCAGATACGCAGTATTTT
TRBJ2-3 | TRBV9 | TRBD2 | - | CASSVRAGDTDTQYF | TGTGCCAGCAGCGTACGGGCGGGAGACACAGATACGCAGTATTTT
TRBJ2-2 | TRBV5-6 | TRBD1 | - | CASSLANGTGYTGELFF | TGTGCCAGCAGCTTGGCCAACGGGACAGGGTACACCGGGGAGCTGTTTTTT
TRBJ2-7 | TRBV4-2 | TRBD2 | - | CASSQPSSGGAPAYEQYF | TGTGCCAGCAGCCAACCCTCTAGCGGGGGGGCCCCGGCCTACGAGCAGTACTTC
TRBJ1-2 | TRBV9 | - | - | CASSVVGRGYTF | TGTGCCAGCAGCGTGGTGGGAAGGGGCTACACCTTC
TRBJ1-5 | TRBV2 | TRBD1 | - | CASSETGGIQPQHF | TGTGCCAGCAGTGAAACAGGGGGAATCCAGCCCCAGCATTTT
TRBJ1-2 | TRBV7-9 | - | - | CASSSIRDLLNYGYTF | TGTGCCAGCAGCTCTATCCGGGACCTTTTGAACTATGGCTACACCTTC
TRBJ1-1 | TRBV30 | TRBD1 | - | CAWSTGQGWTEAFF | TGTGCCTGGAGTACCGGACAGGGGTGGACTGAAGCTTTCTTT
TRBJ1-4 | TRBV27 | - | - | CASSLQYQRSEKLFF | TGTGCCAGCAGTCTCCAGTACCAGCGGAGTGAAAAACTGTTTTTT
TRBJ2-1 | TRBV14 | - | - | CASSQGLGQYNEQFF | TGTGCCAGCAGCCAAGGTCTGGGGCAATACAATGAGCAGTTCTTC
TRBJ2-7 | TRBV7-8 | TRBD2 | once | CASSGLAGPYEQYF | TGTGCCAGCAGCGGATTAGCGGGGCCCTACGAGCAGTACTTC
TRBJ1-4 | TRBV20-1 | - | - | CSARDAGVELFF | TGCAGTGCTAGAGACGCGGGGGTTGAACTGTTTTTT
TRBJ1-2 | TRBV27 | TRBD1 | - | CASSTRTGGIGYTF | TGTGCCAGCAGTACCCGGACAGGGGGCATTGGCTACACCTTC
TRBJ1-5 | TRBV19 | - | - | CAGGGLNNQPQHF | TGTGCCGGAGGCGGACTGAACAATCAGCCCCAGCATTTT
TRBJ2-1 | TRBV19 | - | - | CASIPRDHRYNEQFF | TGTGCCAGTATCCCCCGGGACCACCGATACAATGAGCAGTTCTTC
TRBJ2-7 | TRBV11-2 | TRBD2 | - | CASRGASGMSWYEQYF | TGTGCCAGCAGGGGGGCTAGCGGGATGAGTTGGTACGAGCAGTACTTC
TRBJ2-3 | TRBV7-3 | - | - | CASSPRGAGSRADTQYF | TGTGCCAGCAGCCCCCGTGGGGCGGGGTCACGGGCGGATACGCAGTATTTT
TRBJ2-7 | TRBV7-2 | - | - | CASSSGNPYEQYF | TGTGCCAGCAGCTCGGGTAACCCCTACGAGCAGTACTTC
TRBJ2-7 | TRBV6-5 | TRBD2 | - | CASSEAGASYEQYF | TGTGCCAGCTCCGAAGCGGGAGCGAGCTACGAGCAGTACTTC
TRBJ2-1 | TRBV12-3/TRBV12-4 | TRBD2 | - | CASRSTSGGLYNEQFF | TGTGCCAGCAGGTCCACTAGCGGGGGGCTATACAATGAGCAGTTCTTC
TRBJ2-5 | TRBV5-4 | - | - | CASSPFGGGGETQYF | TGTGCCAGCAGCCCGTTCGGAGGGGGAGGAGAGACCCAGTACTTC